This T cell receptor beta chain was retrieved from a study of beta chain features in type 1 diabetes. Study information: No patient-donor differences in age, gender, total cells or subset yield.

V dropped 0 bases and J dropped 5; count of bases not matched to a gene: 13. The CDR3 extends over 18 amino acids. Germline V CDR1 and CDR2: ENHRY, SYGVKD. Whole-study findings and limits: There was a moderate but significant shortening of TCRB CDR3s in all four CD4+ subsets of Type 1 diabetes patients. Still unanswered here is whether HLA type influences TCRB rearrangement.

TCRB transcripts that were expressed got sequenced, as all of the isolated RNA had been reverse transcribed. Profiled with immunoSEQ multiplex PCR; TCRdb holds only in-frame clones, not every one. The sample contains approximately 160,000 clones, around 63% of which appear only once. Regarding this clone: Its antigen remains unidentified.

Sequencing input: naive CD4+ T cells from blood. The clonotype originates from a man in his thirties or forties with type 1 diabetes. The chain joins TRBV10-3 to TRBJ2-5, with 9 positions matching TRBD2. CDR3 sequence: CAISESLGLAGIGETQYF. CDR3 DNA sequence: TGTGCCATCAGTGAGTCGTTGGGGCTAGCGGGGATAGGTGAGACCCAGTACTTC.